One and the same sample provided the 2 T cell receptor beta chains below, sequenced in a study of CD8+ T cells in alopecia areata. After isolation, RNA underwent reverse transcription to generate cDNA as the sequencing template. The protocol was immunoSEQ multiplex PCR, while the TCRdb copy is restricted to in-frame clones and leaves out a portion. This table holds about 70,000 clones, around half found once. Sequences were derived from CD8+ T cells sorted from blood, sampled at week 0. Every receptor here comes from a human donor with alopecia areata.

The rearrangement links TRBV27 to TRBJ2-1, with 7 bases lining up with TRBD2. The CDR3 is 15 residues long. J gave up 9 bases and V 7 bases, and 15 bases lay outside the gene matches. In germline, CDR1 is MNHEY, CDR2 SMNVEV (reference sequence). The CDR3 DNA reads as TGTGCCAGCACCTCGGGGGGTGCCGGCGTGGGTGAGCAGTTCTTC. Protein: CASTSGGAGVGEQFF.

V gene TRBV6-6 combines with J gene TRBJ2-1; TRBD2 aligns across 9 bases. This CDR3 has 15 amino acids. With 0 bases clipped from V and 8 bases from J, the junction kept 5 bases outside the gene matches. Germline V gives CDR1 MNHNY, CDR2 SVGAGI (reference sequence). Written as DNA, the CDR3 is TGTGCCAGCAGTTACTCTAGCGGGAGCACGGATGAGCAGTTCTTC. It yields the protein CASSYSSGSTDEQFF.